Given below is one T cell receptor beta chain in context. The CDR3 covers 15 residues. Looked up from germline, CDR1 is LNHNV and CDR2 is YYDKDF (reference sequence). The ends were cut back, 0 bases at V and 5 bases at J, with 12 bases in the middle. TCRdb reanalysed the RT-PCR reads using MiXCR and keeps one entry per CDR3 protein. The sample has hundreds of thousands of distinct CDR3 sequences, 14% seen once. The sample taken for sequencing was memory CD4+ T cells from blood. This sequence joins TRBV15 and TRBJ2-3; tentative D call: TRBD2 (6 bases). The origin of this receptor is a female donor in good health, serving as a healthy control. The CDR3 DNA reads TGTGCCACCAGCAGAGATCCGGGGGAAGGAGATACGCAGTATTTT. The encoded protein is CATSRDPGEGDTQYF.